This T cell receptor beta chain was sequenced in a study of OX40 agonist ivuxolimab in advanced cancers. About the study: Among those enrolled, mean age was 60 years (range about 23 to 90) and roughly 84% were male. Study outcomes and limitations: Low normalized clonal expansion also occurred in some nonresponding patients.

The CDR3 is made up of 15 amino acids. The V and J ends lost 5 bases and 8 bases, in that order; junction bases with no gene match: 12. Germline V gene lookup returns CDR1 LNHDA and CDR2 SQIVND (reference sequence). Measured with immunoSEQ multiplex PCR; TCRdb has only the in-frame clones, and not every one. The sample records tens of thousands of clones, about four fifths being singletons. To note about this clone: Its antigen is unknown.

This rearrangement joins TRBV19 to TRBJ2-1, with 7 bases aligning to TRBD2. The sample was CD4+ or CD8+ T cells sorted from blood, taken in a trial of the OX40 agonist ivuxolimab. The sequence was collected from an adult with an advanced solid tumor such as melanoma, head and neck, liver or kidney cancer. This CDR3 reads CASSSGGRERDEQFF. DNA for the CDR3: TGTGCCAGTAGTTCAGGCGGGCGGGAGAGGGATGAGCAGTTCTTC.